The clone carrying this T cell receptor beta chain was observed a handful of times. Its antigen is as yet unknown. The data originate from a study of T-cell reconstitution after alpha-beta-depleted transplantation in children. This sample's TCRbeta library carried unique molecular identifier barcodes. TCRdb passed the PCR reads through MiXCR, listing each CDR3 protein once. The sample gives about 600,000 distinct CDR3 sequences, 10% to 15% of which show up once; 2% to 2.5% is in the top ten. Study-level points and caveats: Several hundred expanded graft clones reportedly gave rise to the alpha-beta T cells present about two months after transplant.

Sample: PBMCs, mostly from graft donor cells, taken 360 days after TCRalphabeta/CD19-depleted stem cell transplant. The receptor was isolated from a male patient between 10 and 17 years old who had a stem cell transplant for acute myeloid leukemia, so the T cells may come from the graft donor.

CDR3 sequence (DNA): TGTGCCAGCAGTATCGGGACTAGCGGGAGCCCTAGCACAGATACGCAGTATTTT. It is translated as CASSIGTSGSPSTDTQYF. The J gene is TRBJ2-3, the V gene TRBV5-5; 14 bases match TRBD2. The CDR3 loop spans 18 amino acids. Germline lookup yields CDR1 SGHKS and CDR2 YYEKEE (reference sequence). Unmatched junction bases numbered 8, after V lost 5 bases and J lost 0 bases.